Presented here are 16 T cell receptor beta chains from one specimen sequenced in a study of spatial heterogeneity in lung cancer. TCRdb reanalysed the 5' RACE reads using MiXCR and keeps one entry per CDR3 protein. The sample consists of about 20,000 distinct CDR3 sequences, over 8.5% of them appearing once. As to time point: blood at routine non-recurrence follow-up after resection. The sequenced sample was PBMCs, obtained at follow-up. The source of these receptors is a male donor with early-stage non-small cell lung cancer.

The table lists this clonotype with many counts. The rearrangement links TRBV6-1 to TRBJ2-3; D is ambiguous. CDR1 MNHNS and CDR2 SASEGT come from the germline V gene. The CDR3 length is 16 residues. Between the trimmed V and J ends, which lost 1 base and 2 bases, there was a span of 13 bases. CDR3: CASSEEVFGVTDTQYF. The CDR3 nucleotides read TGTGCCAGCAGTGAAGAGGTTTTTGGGGTCACAGATACGCAGTATTTT.

J is TRBJ2-5 and V is TRBV19, with 7 bases aligning to TRBD2. The V gene end was trimmed by 1 base and the J gene end by 1 base; junction bases not matched to a gene: 6. This CDR3 contains 16 residues. Germline assignment: CDR1 LNHDA and CDR2 SQIVND (reference sequence). The CDR3 coding sequence is TGTGCCAGTAGTATAGGGGGCGGGGGATTCCAAGAGACCCAGTACTTC. This translates into CASSIGGGGFQETQYF.

This clonotype ranks as medium-sized. The V and J genes are TRBV4-2 and TRBJ2-1, with D tentatively TRBD1 (11 bases). Trimming cost V 3 bases and J 5 bases, with 32 bases left between them. CDR1 LGHNA and CDR2 YNFKEQ come from the germline V gene. This CDR3 is 21 amino acids long. The CDR3 here is CASSHTTGQGASGRVDNEQFF. CDR3 bases: TGTGCCAGCAGCCACACTACCGGACAGGGGGCGAGCGGGAGGGTTGACAATGAGCAGTTCTTC.

This clonotype came up a few times. The chain combines TRBV28 with TRBJ2-5; 9 positions agree with TRBD2. The J segment lost 5 bases and the V segment lost 3 bases, leaving 13 bases of the junction unmatched. Germline V gene data show CDR1 as MDHEN and CDR2 as SYDVKM. This CDR3 is built from 17 residues. The CDR3 coding sequence is TGTGCCAGCAGTTTTGCGTATTCTAGCGGGACGGGGGAGACCCAGTACTTC. This gives the protein CASSFAYSSGTGETQYF.

The sample holds many counts of this clonotype. V and J are TRBV12-3 or TRBV12-4 and TRBJ2-1; 14 positions agree with TRBD2. The CDR3 length is 14 residues. Trimming cost V 7 bases and J 10 bases; bases outside gene matches: 6. The CDR3 nucleotides read TGTGCCAGCAAAGGGACTAGCGGGGGCGCGGAGCAGTTCTTC. Translation gives CASKGTSGGAEQFF.

There are many counts of this clonotype. The rearrangement joins TRBV4-1 to TRBJ1-5, with D perhaps TRBD1 (5 bases). The V end lost 0 bases, the J end lost 3 bases, and 12 bases lay between the germline ends. The CDR3 spans 16 residues. CDR1 and CDR2 from the germline V gene are MGHRA and YSYEKL. The CDR3 region is CASSQDTDRLNQPQHF. DNA for the CDR3: TGCGCCAGCAGCCAAGATACTGACAGACTCAATCAGCCCCAGCATTTT.

Ten or more counts support this clonotype. The J gene is TRBJ2-3, the V gene TRBV6-1, with D uncertain. The CDR3 loop spans 15 amino acids. V lost 3 bases and J lost 10, with 20 bases in between. Germline V gene lookup returns CDR1 MNHNS and CDR2 SASEGT. As DNA, the CDR3 is TGTGCCAGCAGTGAGTCAGTTTTATCGAGGCCGGCGCAGTATTTT. Translating gives CASSESVLSRPAQYF.

In its sample, this clonotype was seen many times. The chain recombines TRBV4-1 with TRBJ1-2, with D maybe TRBD1 (5 bases). CDR3 length equals 16 residues. Trimming shortened V by 0 bases and J by 4 bases, and 15 bases separated the two germline ends. CDR1 and CDR2 (germline): MGHRA, YSYEKL. The CDR3 bases are TGCGCCAGCAGCCAAGATGAGGGGACTCCCGTCTATGGCTACACCTTC. Translated: CASSQDEGTPVYGYTF.

This clonotype showed up just a few times. The chain joins TRBV7-2 to TRBJ1-3; D uncertain. CDR3 length equals 13 residues. The germline V and J ends were trimmed by 8 bases and 0 bases, with 8 bases remaining between them. In germline, CDR1 is SGHTA, CDR2 FQGNSA. CDR3 protein: CASLRGSGNTIYF. CDR3 DNA sequence: TGTGCCAGCCTTCGGGGCTCTGGAAACACCATATATTTT.

This clonotype was seen ten or more times. The rearrangement joins TRBV2 to TRBJ2-3; D uncertain. The V and J ends lost 3 bases and 0 bases respectively, with 10 bases between them. The germline V gene has CDR1 SNHLY and CDR2 FYNNEI. The CDR3 spans 15 residues. DNA of the CDR3: TGTGCCAGCAGTGAGATGACATCTAGCACAGATACGCAGTATTTT. This encodes CASSEMTSSTDTQYF. Complete variable domain (other parts from reference TRBV2 and TRBJ2-3): EPEVTQTPSHQVTQMGQEVILRCVPISNHLYFYWYRQILGQKVEFLVSFYNNEISEKSEIFDDQFSVERPDGSNFTLKIRSTKLEDSAMYFCASSEMTSSTDTQYFGPGTRLTVL.

This clonotype was counted between two and nine times. The chain has TRBV19 and TRBJ2-5; tentatively, D is TRBD1 (7 bases). Between the trimmed V and J ends, which lost 7 bases and 1 base, there was a span of 13 bases. Per the germline V gene, CDR1 is LNHDA and CDR2 is SQIVND (reference sequence). The CDR3 is 14 amino acids. CDR3 bases: TGTGCCAGTAACCCAGGGGGGACCCAAGAGACCCAGTACTTC. Its protein product is CASNPGGTQETQYF. The entire variable domain, with the rest obtained from reference TRBV19 and TRBJ2-5, is as follows: DGGITQSPKYLFRKEGQNVTLSCEQNLNHDAMYWYRQDPGQGLRLIYYSQIVNDFQKGDIAEGYSVSREKKESFPLTVTSAQKNPTAFYLCASNPGGTQETQYFGPGTRLLVL.

This clonotype was picked up many times. J is TRBJ2-7 and V is TRBV21-1; the table assigns TRBD2, which was not confirmed against the DNA. TRBV21-1 represents a pseudogene. The CDR3 spans 15 residues. CDR3 nucleotide sequence: TGTGCCAGCACCACCTTGGCGGGAGGTCCCTACGAGCAGTACTTC. It encodes CASTTLAGGPYEQYF.

This clonotype occurred many times. J is TRBJ2-7 and V is TRBV7-2; no clear D. Germline-derived CDR1 and CDR2 are SGHTA and FQGNSA. V gave up 5 bases and J gave up 0 bases, with 11 bases separating them. The CDR3 is made up of 14 amino acids. CDR3 coding DNA: TGTGCCAGCAGCCGCGGCCTGGGCTCCTACGAGCAGTACTTC. Translated, it gives CASSRGLGSYEQYF.

The rearrangement uses TRBV5-1 and TRBJ2-5, with 8 bases lining up with TRBD1. Germline CDR1 reads SGHRS; CDR2 reads YFSETQ. The CDR3 covers 16 residues. J gave up 1 base and V 1 base, and 6 bases lay outside the gene matches. CDR3 sequence: CASSLRGQGAQETQYF. In nucleotides, the CDR3 is TGCGCCAGCAGCTTGCGCGGACAGGGCGCCCAAGAGACCCAGTACTTC.

This clonotype was detected ten times or more. The V and J genes are TRBV7-8 and TRBJ2-1, with TRBD2 matching 12 bases. Losses at the gene ends were 0 bases for V and 7 bases for J; bases not matched to a gene: 4. CDR1 is SGHVS and CDR2 is FQNEAQ in the germline V gene. This CDR3 has 16 residues. CDR3 loop: CASSLAGLAGRNEQFF. CDR3 DNA sequence: TGTGCCAGCAGCTTAGCGGGACTAGCGGGTAGGAATGAGCAGTTCTTC.

This clonotype was counted ten times or more. The V call is TRBV12-3 or TRBV12-4, the J call TRBJ1-2; D unresolved. V lost 5 bases to trimming and J lost 4 bases, with 11 bases between them. This CDR3 has 13 residues. The CDR3 DNA reads as TGTGCCAGCAGTCCCGCGGAAGGCTATGGCTACACCTTC. This encodes CASSPAEGYGYTF.